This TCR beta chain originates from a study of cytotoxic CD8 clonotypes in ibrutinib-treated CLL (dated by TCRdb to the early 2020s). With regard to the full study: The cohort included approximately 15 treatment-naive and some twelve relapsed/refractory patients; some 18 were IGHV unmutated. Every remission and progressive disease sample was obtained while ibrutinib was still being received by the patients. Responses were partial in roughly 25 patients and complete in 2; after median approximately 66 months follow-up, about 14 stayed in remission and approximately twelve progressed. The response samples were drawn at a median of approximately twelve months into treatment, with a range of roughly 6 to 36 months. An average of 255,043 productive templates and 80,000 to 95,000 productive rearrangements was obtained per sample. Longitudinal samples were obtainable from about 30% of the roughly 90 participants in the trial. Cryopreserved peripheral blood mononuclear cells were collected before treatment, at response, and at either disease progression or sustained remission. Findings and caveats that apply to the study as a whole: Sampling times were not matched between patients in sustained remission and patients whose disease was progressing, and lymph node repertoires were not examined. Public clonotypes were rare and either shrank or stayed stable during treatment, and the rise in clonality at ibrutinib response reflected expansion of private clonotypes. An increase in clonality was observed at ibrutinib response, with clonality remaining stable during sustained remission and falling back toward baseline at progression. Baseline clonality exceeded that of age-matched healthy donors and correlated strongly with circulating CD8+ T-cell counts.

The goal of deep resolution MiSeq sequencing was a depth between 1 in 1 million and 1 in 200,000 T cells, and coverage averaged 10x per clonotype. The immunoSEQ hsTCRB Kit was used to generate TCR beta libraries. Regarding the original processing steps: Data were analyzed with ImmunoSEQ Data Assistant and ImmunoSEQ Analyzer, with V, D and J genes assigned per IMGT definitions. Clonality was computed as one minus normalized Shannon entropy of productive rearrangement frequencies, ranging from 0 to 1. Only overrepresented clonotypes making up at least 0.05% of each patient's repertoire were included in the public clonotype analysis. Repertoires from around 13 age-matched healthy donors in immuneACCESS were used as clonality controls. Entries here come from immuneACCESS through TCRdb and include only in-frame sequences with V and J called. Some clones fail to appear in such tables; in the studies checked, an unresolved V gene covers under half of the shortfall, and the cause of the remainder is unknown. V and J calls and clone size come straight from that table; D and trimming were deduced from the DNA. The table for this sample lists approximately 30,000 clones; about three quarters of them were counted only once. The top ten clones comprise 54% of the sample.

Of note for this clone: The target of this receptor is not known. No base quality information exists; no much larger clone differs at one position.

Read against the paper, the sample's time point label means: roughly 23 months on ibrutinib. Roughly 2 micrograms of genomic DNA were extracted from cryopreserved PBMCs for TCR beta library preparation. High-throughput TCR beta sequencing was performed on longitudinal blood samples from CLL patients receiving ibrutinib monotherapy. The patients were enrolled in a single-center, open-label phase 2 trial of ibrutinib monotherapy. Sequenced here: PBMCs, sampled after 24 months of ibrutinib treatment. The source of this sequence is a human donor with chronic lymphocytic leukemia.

The nucleotide sequence is TGCGCCAGCAGCTTGGGATTCGGCTCTCAAGAGACCCAGTACTTC. Translation gives CASSLGFGSQETQYF. The V and J segments used are TRBV5-1 and TRBJ2-5; the D gene remains uncertain. As encoded in the germline V gene, CDR1 is SGHRS while CDR2 is YFSETQ. Reading from cysteine to phenylalanine, the CDR3 counts 15 amino acids. The read is trimmed to its CDR3 DNA, 45 bases read in frame from base 1. Relative to germline, V is 0 bases shorter and J is 2 bases shorter, with 11 bases between their ends.